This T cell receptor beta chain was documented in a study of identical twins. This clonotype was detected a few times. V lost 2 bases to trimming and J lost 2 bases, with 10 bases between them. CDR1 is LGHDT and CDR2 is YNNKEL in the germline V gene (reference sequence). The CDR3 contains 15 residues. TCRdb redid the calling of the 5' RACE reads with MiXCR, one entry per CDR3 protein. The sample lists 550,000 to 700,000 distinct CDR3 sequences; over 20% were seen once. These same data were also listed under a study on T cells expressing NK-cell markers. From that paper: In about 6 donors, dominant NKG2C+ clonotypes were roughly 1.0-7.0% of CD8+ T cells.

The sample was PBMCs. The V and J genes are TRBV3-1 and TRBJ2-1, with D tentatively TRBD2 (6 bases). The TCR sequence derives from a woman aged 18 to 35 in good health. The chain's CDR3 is CASSQIVAAYNEQFF. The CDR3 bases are TGTGCCAGCAGCCAAATCGTAGCGGCCTACAATGAGCAGTTCTTC.